This T cell receptor (beta chain) originates from a study of blood T cell repertoires in COVID-19. Overall study context: Sites in the United States, Italy and Spain provided acute and convalescent COVID-19 samples. T cells, B-cell-depleted T cells, or PBMCs supplied cDNA or gDNA.

CDR3 length: 14 residues. CDR1 is SGHDT, CDR2 YYEEEE, per germline. V lost 4 bases to trimming and J lost 5 bases; unmatched junction nucleotides: 8. During active infection, Seattle patients enrolled and were then monitored through disease. Authors' methods: Estimates of nucleated cell counts were drawn from the amplification of reference gene primers. The table came from immunoSEQ multiplex PCR; TCRdb's copy has only in-frame clones and leaves some out. V and J calls and clone size are as listed in that table; D and trimming were resolved from the DNA. The sample consists of about 330,000 clones, 87% of them appearing once.

Sequencing was done on a sample of peripheral blood. The receptor comes from a man aged 30-40 years with COVID-19, enrolled during active disease. The chain is built from TRBV5-6 and TRBJ2-5, with 7 bases aligning to TRBD1. CDR3 amino acids: CASSRQTGVETQYF. CDR3 DNA: TGTGCCAGCAGCCGGCAAACAGGGGTCGAGACCCAGTACTTC.